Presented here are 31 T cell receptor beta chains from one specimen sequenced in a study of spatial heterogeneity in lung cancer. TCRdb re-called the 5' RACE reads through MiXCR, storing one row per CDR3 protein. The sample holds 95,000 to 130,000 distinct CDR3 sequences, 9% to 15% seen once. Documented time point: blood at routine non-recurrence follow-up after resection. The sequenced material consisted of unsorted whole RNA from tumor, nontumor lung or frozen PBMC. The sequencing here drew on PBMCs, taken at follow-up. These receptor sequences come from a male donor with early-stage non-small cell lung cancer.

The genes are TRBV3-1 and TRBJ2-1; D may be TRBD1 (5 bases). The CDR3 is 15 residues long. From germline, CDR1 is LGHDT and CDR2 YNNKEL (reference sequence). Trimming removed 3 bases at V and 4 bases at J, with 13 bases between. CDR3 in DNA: TGTGCCAGCAGCCAGGGGCCCCAGCGTTACAATGAGCAGTTCTTC. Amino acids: CASSQGPQRYNEQFF.

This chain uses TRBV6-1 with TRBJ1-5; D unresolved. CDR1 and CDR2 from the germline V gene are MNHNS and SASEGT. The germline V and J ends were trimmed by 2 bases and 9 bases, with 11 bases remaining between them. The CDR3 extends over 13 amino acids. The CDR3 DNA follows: TGTGCCAGCAGTGAAAGTAGGAGTACGCCCCAGCATTTT. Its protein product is CASSESRSTPQHF.

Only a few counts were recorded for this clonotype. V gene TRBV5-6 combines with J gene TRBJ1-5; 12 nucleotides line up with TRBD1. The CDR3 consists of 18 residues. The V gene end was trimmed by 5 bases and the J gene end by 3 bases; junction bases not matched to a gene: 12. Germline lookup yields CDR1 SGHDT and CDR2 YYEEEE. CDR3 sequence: CASRKKPGQGADNQPQHF. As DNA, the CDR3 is TGTGCCAGCAGAAAGAAACCGGGACAGGGGGCCGACAATCAGCCCCAGCATTTT.

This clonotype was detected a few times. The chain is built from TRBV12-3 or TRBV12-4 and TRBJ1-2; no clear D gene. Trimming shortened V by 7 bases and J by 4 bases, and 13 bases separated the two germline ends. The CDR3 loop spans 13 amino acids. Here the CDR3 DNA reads TGTGCCAGCACCCCTGGAGGTGGCTATGGCTACACCTTC. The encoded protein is CASTPGGGYGYTF.

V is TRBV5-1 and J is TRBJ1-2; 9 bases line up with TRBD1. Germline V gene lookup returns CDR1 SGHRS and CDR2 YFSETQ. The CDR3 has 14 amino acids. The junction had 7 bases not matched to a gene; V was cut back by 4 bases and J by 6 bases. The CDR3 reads CASSLADRGNGYTF. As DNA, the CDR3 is TGCGCCAGCAGCCTGGCGGACAGGGGAAATGGCTACACCTTC.

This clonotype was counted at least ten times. This chain's CDR3 is CSASPTGSPNIQYF. The CDR3 DNA follows: TGCAGTGCTAGTCCGACAGGGTCCCCAAACATTCAGTACTTC. The chain links TRBV20-1 to TRBJ2-4; 7 nucleotides agree with TRBD1. Germline CDR1 and CDR2: DFQATT and SNEGSKA (reference sequence). V gave up 3 bases and J gave up 6 bases; unmatched junction bases: 8. This CDR3 contains 14 residues.

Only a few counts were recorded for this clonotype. The CDR3 sequence is CASSLSVGAPYEQYF. As DNA, the CDR3 is TGTGCCAGCAGTTTATCAGTGGGGGCTCCCTACGAGCAGTACTTC. The chain carries TRBV28 and TRBJ2-7; possibly TRBD1 for D (6 bases). V lost 1 base and J 2 bases, leaving 12 bases between the germline ends. The CDR3 totals 15 residues. Germline V gene data show CDR1 as MDHEN and CDR2 as SYDVKM.

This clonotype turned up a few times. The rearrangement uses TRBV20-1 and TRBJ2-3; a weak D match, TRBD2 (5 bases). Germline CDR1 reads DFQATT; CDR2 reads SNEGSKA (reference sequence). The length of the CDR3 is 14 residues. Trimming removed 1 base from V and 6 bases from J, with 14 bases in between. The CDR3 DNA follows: TGCAGTGCTAGAGTGCCCCCGGGGTTCGATACGCAGTATTTT. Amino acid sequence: CSARVPPGFDTQYF.

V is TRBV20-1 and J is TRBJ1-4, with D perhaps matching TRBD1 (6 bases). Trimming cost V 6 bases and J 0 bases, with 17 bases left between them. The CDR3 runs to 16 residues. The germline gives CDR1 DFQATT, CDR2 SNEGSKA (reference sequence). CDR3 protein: CSATDSGASTNEKLFF. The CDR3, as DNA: TGCAGTGCAACGGATTCAGGGGCCTCAACTAATGAAAAACTGTTTTTT.

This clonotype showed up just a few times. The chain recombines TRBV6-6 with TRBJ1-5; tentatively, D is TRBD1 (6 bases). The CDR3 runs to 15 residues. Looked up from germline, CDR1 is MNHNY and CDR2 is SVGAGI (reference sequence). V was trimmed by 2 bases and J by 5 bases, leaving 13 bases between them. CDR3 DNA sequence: TGTGCCAGCAGTTACAGGCCCAGGGGAGATCAGCCCCAGCATTTT. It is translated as CASSYRPRGDQPQHF.

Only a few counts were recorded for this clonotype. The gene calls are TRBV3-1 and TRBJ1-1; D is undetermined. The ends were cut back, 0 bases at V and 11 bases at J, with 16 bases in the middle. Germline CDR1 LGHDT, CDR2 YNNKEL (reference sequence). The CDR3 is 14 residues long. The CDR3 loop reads CASSQDWTSQRAFF. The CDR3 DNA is TGTGCCAGCAGCCAAGATTGGACTTCACAAAGGGCTTTCTTT.

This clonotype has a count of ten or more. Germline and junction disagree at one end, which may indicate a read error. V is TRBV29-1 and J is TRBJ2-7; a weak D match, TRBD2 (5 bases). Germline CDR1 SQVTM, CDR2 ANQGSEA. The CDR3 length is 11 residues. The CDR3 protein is CSVEVRGEQYF. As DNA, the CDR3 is TGCAGCGTGGAAGTACGCGGGGAGCAGTACTTC.

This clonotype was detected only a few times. The CDR3 bases are TGTGCCAGCAGCTCTAGGGACAGGGACAATGAGCAGTTCTTC. This sequence encodes CASSSRDRDNEQFF. The gene calls are TRBV5-4 and TRBJ2-1; the match to TRBD1 covers 9 bases. V lost 3 bases to trimming and J lost 5 bases; unmatched junction nucleotides: 3. The CDR3 spans 14 residues. The germline V gene has CDR1 SGHNT and CDR2 YYREEE (reference sequence).

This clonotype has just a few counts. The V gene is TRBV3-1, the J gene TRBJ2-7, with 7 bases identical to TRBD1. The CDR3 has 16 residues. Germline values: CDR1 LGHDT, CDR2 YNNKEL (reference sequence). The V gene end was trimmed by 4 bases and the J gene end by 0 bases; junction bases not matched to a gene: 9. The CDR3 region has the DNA TGTGCCAGCAGCCCTCCCGGGACAGCGAGCTCCTACGAGCAGTACTTC. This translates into CASSPPGTASSYEQYF.

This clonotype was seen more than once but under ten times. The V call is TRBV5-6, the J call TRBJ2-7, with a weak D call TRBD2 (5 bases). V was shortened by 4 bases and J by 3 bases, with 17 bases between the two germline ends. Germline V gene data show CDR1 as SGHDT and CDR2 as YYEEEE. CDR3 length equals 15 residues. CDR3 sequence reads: CASSRERGRLYEQYF. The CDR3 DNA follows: TGTGCCAGCAGCCGAGAACGGGGTCGACTCTACGAGCAGTACTTC. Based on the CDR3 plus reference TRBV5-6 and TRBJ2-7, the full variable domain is DAGVTQSPTHLIKTRGQQVTLRCSPKSGHDTVSWYQQALGQGPQFIFQYYEEEERQRGNFPDRFSGHQFPNYSSELNVNALLLGDSALYLCASSRERGRLYEQYFGPGTRLTVT.

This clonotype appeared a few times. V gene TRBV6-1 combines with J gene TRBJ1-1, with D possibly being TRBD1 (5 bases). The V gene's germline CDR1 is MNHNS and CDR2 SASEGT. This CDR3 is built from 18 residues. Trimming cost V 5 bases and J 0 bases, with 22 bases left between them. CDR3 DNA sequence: TGTGCCAGCAGTTACCACCCAACCACCCGGACACTGAACACTGAAGCTTTCTTT. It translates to CASSYHPTTRTLNTEAFF.

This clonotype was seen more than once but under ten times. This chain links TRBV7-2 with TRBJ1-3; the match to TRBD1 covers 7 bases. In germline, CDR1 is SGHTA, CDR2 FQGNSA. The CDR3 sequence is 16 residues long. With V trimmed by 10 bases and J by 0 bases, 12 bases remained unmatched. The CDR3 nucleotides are TGTGCCACCACTCCCCGGGACAGAGTCTCTGGAAACACCATATATTTT. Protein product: CATTPRDRVSGNTIYF.

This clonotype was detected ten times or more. The CDR3 protein is CASSQGQERETQYF. CDR3 DNA sequence: TGTGCCAGCAGCCAAGGCCAGGAAAGGGAGACCCAGTACTTC. The rearrangement links TRBV4-2 to TRBJ2-5; D remains ambiguous. Deletions cut 1 base from V and 5 bases from J, with 11 bases between. This CDR3 is 14 amino acids long. Germline V lookup: CDR1 LGHNA, CDR2 YNFKEQ.

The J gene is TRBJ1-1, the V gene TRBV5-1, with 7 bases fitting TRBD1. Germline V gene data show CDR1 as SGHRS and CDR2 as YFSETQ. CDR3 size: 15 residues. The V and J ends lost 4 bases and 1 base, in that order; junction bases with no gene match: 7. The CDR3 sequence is CASSRGTVQNTEAFF. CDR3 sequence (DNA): TGCGCCAGCAGCCGAGGGACAGTCCAGAACACTGAAGCTTTCTTT.

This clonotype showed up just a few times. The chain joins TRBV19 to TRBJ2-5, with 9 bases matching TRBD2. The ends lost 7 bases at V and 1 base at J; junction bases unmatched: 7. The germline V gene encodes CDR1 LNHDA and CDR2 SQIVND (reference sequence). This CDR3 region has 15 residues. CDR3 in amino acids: CASTSSGGLQETQYF. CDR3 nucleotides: TGTGCCAGTACAAGTAGCGGGGGACTCCAAGAGACCCAGTACTTC.

In DNA form, the CDR3 reads TGTGCCAGCAGTTACTCACGGGTCAGTGAGCAGTTCTTC. Residues: CASSYSRVSEQFF. The rearrangement links TRBV6-2 or TRBV6-3 to TRBJ2-1; D gene uncertain. Per germline, CDR1 MNHEY and CDR2 SVGEGT. This CDR3 contains 13 residues. Trimming removed 0 bases from V and 9 bases from J, with 9 bases in between.

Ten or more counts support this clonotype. CDR3 amino acids: CASSAGGPSYNEQFF. CDR3 DNA: TGTGCCAGCAGTGCCGGGGGCCCCTCCTACAATGAGCAGTTCTTC. This chain uses TRBV28 with TRBJ2-1; tentatively, D is TRBD1 or TRBD2 (6 bases each). CDR1 is MDHEN, CDR2 SYDVKM, per germline. V was trimmed by 5 bases and J by 0 bases, leaving 11 bases between them. The CDR3 length is 15 residues. The full variable domain, in which reference TRBV28 and TRBJ2-1 provide the parts outside the CDR3, is DVKVTQSSRYLVKRTGEKVFLECVQDMDHENMFWYRQDPGLGLRLIYFSYDVKMKEKGDIPEGYSVSREKKERFSLILESASTNQTSMYLCASSAGGPSYNEQFFGPGTRLTVL.

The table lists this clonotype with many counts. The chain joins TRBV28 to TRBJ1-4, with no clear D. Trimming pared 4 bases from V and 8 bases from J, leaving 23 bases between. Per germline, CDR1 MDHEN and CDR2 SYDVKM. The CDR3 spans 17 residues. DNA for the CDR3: TGTGCCAGCAGTTCTCCGGGAGATACCCGGTCGGCGGAAAAACTGTTTTTT. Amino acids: CASSSPGDTRSAEKLFF.

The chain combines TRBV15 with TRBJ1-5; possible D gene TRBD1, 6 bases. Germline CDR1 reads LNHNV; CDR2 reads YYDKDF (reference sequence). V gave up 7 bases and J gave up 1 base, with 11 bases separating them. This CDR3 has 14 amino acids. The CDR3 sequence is CATKGVSSNQPQHF. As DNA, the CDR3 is TGTGCCACCAAGGGGGTCTCAAGCAATCAGCCCCAGCATTTT.

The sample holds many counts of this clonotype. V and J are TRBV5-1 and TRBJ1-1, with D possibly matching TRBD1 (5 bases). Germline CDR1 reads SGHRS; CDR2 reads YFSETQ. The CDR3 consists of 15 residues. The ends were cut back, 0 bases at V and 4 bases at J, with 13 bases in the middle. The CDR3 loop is CASSLVVGGGTEAFF. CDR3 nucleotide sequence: TGCGCCAGCAGCTTGGTTGTGGGCGGGGGCACTGAAGCTTTCTTT.

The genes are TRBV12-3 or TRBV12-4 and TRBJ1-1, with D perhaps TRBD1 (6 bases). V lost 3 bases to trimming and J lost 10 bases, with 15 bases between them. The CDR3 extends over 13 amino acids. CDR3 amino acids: CASSFFTGSRAFF. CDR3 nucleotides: TGTGCCAGCAGTTTCTTCACAGGGAGTCGAGCTTTCTTT.

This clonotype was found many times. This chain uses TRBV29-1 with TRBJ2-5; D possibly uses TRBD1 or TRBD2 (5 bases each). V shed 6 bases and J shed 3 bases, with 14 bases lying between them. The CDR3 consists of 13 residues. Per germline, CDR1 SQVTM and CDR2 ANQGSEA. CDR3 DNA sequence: TGCAGCGTACTAGACAGAGCCAAAGAGACCCAGTACTTC. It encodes CSVLDRAKETQYF. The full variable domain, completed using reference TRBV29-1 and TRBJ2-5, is SAVISQKPSRDICQRGTSLTIQCQVDSQVTMMFWYRQQPGQSLTLIATANQGSEATYESGFVIDKFPISRPNLTFSTLTVSNMSPEDSSIYLCSVLDRAKETQYFGPGTRLLVL.

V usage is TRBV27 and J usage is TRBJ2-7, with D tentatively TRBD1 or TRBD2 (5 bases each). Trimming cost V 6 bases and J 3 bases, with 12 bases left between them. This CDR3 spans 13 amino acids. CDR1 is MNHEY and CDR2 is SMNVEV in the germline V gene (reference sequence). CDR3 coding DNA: TGTGCCAGCAGGGGGCCCCGGGGCTACGAGCAGTACTTC. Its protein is CASRGPRGYEQYF.

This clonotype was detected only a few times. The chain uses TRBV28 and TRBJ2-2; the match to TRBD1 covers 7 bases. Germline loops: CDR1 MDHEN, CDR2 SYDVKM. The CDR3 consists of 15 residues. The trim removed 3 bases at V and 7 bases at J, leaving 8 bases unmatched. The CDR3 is CASSFLDRAVGELFF. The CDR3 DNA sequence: TGTGCCAGCAGTTTTCTCGACAGGGCGGTCGGGGAGCTGTTTTTT.

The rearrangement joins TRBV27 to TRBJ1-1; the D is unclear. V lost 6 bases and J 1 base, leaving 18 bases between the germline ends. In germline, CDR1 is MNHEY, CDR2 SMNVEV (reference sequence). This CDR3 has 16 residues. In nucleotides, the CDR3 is TGTGCCAGCAGACTGTCCCCCTCACTTCGGAACACTGAAGCTTTCTTT. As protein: CASRLSPSLRNTEAFF.

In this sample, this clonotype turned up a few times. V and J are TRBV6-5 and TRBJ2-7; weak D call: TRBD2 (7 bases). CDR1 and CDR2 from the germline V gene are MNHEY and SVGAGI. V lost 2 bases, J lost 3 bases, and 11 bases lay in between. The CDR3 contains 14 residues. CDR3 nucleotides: TGTGCCAGCAGTTACGGGGGGGCGGGCTACGAGCAGTACTTC. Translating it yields CASSYGGAGYEQYF.